What follows are 23 T cell receptor beta chains derived from one specimen sequenced in a study of blood T cell repertoires in COVID-19. Using immunoSEQ multiplex PCR, the repertoire was profiled, and TCRdb retains in-frame clones only, with some absent. There are about 130,000 clones in the sample; around 87% occur only once, and approximately 3.3% lies in the top ten. The sequenced sample was peripheral blood. The receptors derive from a woman aged 60-70 years with acute or convalescent COVID-19.

The chain couples TRBV6-2 or TRBV6-3 to TRBJ1-2, with 9 bases aligning to TRBD1. The CDR3 is 15 residues long. The V gene's germline CDR1 is MNHEY and CDR2 SVGEGT. Trimming cost V 3 bases and J 3 bases; bases outside gene matches: 5. The CDR3 DNA reads as TGTGCCAGCAGTTATGGGGACAGGGTACACTATGGCTACACCTTC. The encoded protein is CASSYGDRVHYGYTF.

V gene TRBV13 combines with J gene TRBJ2-3, with 7 bases matching TRBD2. The V segment lost 4 bases and the J segment 4 bases; nucleotides outside the gene matches: 11. Germline CDR1 is PRHDT and CDR2 is FYEKMQ (reference sequence). CDR3 length: 16 residues. The CDR3 region is CASSSTRAGAPDTQYF. CDR3 nucleotide sequence: TGTGCCAGCAGCTCTACTCGGGCGGGAGCCCCAGATACGCAGTATTTT.

V gene TRBV7-2 combines with J gene TRBJ1-2; D gene uncertain. The CDR3 runs to 13 residues. V lost 3 bases to trimming and J lost 4 bases, with 9 bases between them. The germline V gene has CDR1 SGHTA and CDR2 FQGNSA. The CDR3 loop reads CASSFTESYGYTF. In DNA, the CDR3 is TGTGCCAGCAGCTTCACAGAATCCTATGGCTACACCTTC.

V is TRBV19 and J is TRBJ1-2; D remains ambiguous. This CDR3 region has 14 residues. CDR1 is LNHDA and CDR2 is SQIVND in the germline V gene (reference sequence). The V end was cut by 6 bases, the J end by 8 bases, with 19 bases between. CDR3 sequence: CASSPRGSGGGYTF. CDR3 nucleotide sequence: TGTGCCAGTAGCCCCCGCGGAAGCGGAGGCGGCTACACCTTC. The full variable domain, its missing parts supplied by reference TRBV19 and TRBJ1-2, is DGGITQSPKYLFRKEGQNVTLSCEQNLNHDAMYWYRQDPGQGLRLIYYSQIVNDFQKGDIAEGYSVSREKKESFPLTVTSAQKNPTAFYLCASSPRGSGGGYTFGSGTRLTVV.

The J gene is TRBJ2-5, the V gene TRBV5-4; 7 nucleotides align to TRBD2. Losses at the gene ends were 2 bases for V and 5 bases for J; bases not matched to a gene: 12. From germline, CDR1 is SGHNT and CDR2 YYREEE (reference sequence). This CDR3 spans 16 amino acids. The DNA for the CDR3 is TGTGCCAGCAGCTTTGGCGGGAGAATCGGGGGGGAGACCCAGTACTTC. Translated: CASSFGGRIGGETQYF.

The chain is built from TRBV9 and TRBJ2-7; 12 bases line up with TRBD2. Per the germline V gene, CDR1 is SGDLS and CDR2 is YYNGEE. With V trimmed by 4 bases and J by 2 bases, 19 bases remained unmatched. The CDR3 has 20 residues. The CDR3 sequence is CASSRDSGTSGSRRTYEQYF. CDR3 in DNA: TGTGCCAGCAGCCGCGACTCCGGGACTAGCGGGTCCCGTCGAACCTACGAGCAGTACTTC.

V gene TRBV29-1 combines with J gene TRBJ1-1; 10 bases fit TRBD1. Germline V CDR1 and CDR2: SQVTM, ANQGSEA. The CDR3 is made up of 14 amino acids. V shed 6 bases and J 0 bases; nucleotides not matched to a gene: 4. The CDR3 nucleotides read TGCAGCGTGGGACAGGGGTGGGTGAACACTGAAGCTTTCTTT. This gives the protein CSVGQGWVNTEAFF.

This clone came up once. This chain links TRBV5-6 with TRBJ2-5, with TRBD1 matching over 7 bases. Germline assignment: CDR1 SGHDT and CDR2 YYEEEE. The CDR3 consists of 12 residues. Losses at the gene ends were 4 bases for V and 4 bases for J; bases not matched to a gene: 1. CDR3 amino acids: CASSQGVETQYF. The CDR3 bases are TGTGCCAGCAGCCAGGGGGTAGAGACCCAGTACTTC.

The gene calls are TRBV7-6 and TRBJ1-4, with TRBD1 matching 7 bases. V lost 5 bases, J lost 10 bases, and 13 bases stayed unmatched. The germline gives CDR1 SGHVS, CDR2 FNYEAQ. The CDR3 covers 15 residues. CDR3 amino acids: CASSGTGTDWGKLFF. For the CDR3, the DNA is TGTGCCAGCAGCGGGACCGGGACAGACTGGGGAAAACTGTTTTTT. Supplemented by reference TRBV7-6 and TRBJ1-4, the full variable domain reads GAGVSQSPRYKVTKRGQDVALRCDPISGHVSLYWYRQALGQGPEFLTYFNYEAQQDKSGLPNDRFSAERPEGSISTLTIQRTEQRDSAMYRCASSGTGTDWGKLFFGSGTQLSVL.

This rearrangement joins TRBV7-9 to TRBJ1-6, with 8 bases matching TRBD1. Germline trimming cut 5 bases from V and 6 bases from J; bases unmatched to any gene: 6. The CDR3 loop spans 15 amino acids. In germline, CDR1 is SEHNR, CDR2 FQNEAQ (reference sequence). CDR3: CASSAGQGGNSPLHF. For the CDR3, the DNA is TGTGCCAGCAGCGCAGGACAGGGCGGTAATTCACCCCTCCACTTT.

The chain combines TRBV11-3 with TRBJ1-1; no reliable D call. Germline V gene lookup returns CDR1 SGHNT and CDR2 YENEEA. V was trimmed by 2 bases and J by 0 bases, leaving 7 bases between them. This CDR3 is built from 14 residues. The CDR3 DNA reads as TGTGCCAGCAGCTTACAATTCATGAACACTGAAGCTTTCTTT. It yields the protein CASSLQFMNTEAFF.

V is TRBV5-1 and J is TRBJ1-2, with D unclear. The CDR3 has 16 amino acids. Germline CDR1 SGHRS, CDR2 YFSETQ. Trimming shortened V by 3 bases and J by 0 bases, and 15 bases separated the two germline ends. As DNA, the CDR3 is TGCGCCAGCAGCTCCTGGGAGGCAGGCGCTAACTATGGCTACACCTTC. Its protein is CASSSWEAGANYGYTF.

The chain uses TRBV9 and TRBJ1-1, with 11 positions matching TRBD1. The CDR3 runs 14 residues. Trimming cost V 3 bases and J 5 bases; bases outside gene matches: 3. Germline V CDR1 and CDR2: SGDLS, YYNGEE. The CDR3 protein is CASSAGQGVTEAFF. The CDR3 coding sequence is TGTGCCAGCAGCGCGGGACAGGGGGTGACTGAAGCTTTCTTT.

A word on this clone: Additional DNA sequences in this sample encode the identical CDR3. The chain couples TRBV19 to TRBJ2-2; 12 nucleotides line up with TRBD2. Unmatched junction bases numbered 2, after V lost 5 bases and J lost 4 bases. CDR3 length: 15 amino acids. The germline gives CDR1 LNHDA, CDR2 SQIVND (reference sequence). The CDR3 region is CASSPSGRATGELFF. DNA for the CDR3: TGTGCCAGTAGTCCTAGCGGGAGGGCCACCGGGGAGCTGTTTTTT.

This chain connects TRBV28 to TRBJ1-5, with unresolved D. This CDR3 spans 16 amino acids. In germline, CDR1 is MDHEN, CDR2 SYDVKM. The V end was cut by 7 bases, the J end by 5 bases, with 21 bases between. CDR3 loop: CASTPPSAAGDQPQHF. In DNA form, the CDR3 reads TGTGCCAGCACCCCTCCGAGCGCGGCTGGCGATCAGCCCCAGCATTTT. The full variable domain, rest sourced from reference TRBV28 and TRBJ1-5, is DVKVTQSSRYLVKRTGEKVFLECVQDMDHENMFWYRQDPGLGLRLIYFSYDVKMKEKGDIPEGYSVSREKKERFSLILESASTNQTSMYLCASTPPSAAGDQPQHFGDGTRLSIL.

V usage is TRBV5-1 and J usage is TRBJ1-3; TRBD1 might be the D (5 bases). Germline lookup yields CDR1 SGHRS and CDR2 YFSETQ. This CDR3 has 16 residues. V was trimmed by 3 bases and J by 0 bases, leaving 13 bases between them. CDR3 sequence reads: CASSWGDGTSGNTIYF. Written as DNA, the CDR3 is TGCGCCAGCAGCTGGGGGGACGGGACCTCTGGAAACACCATATATTTT.

The chain is built from TRBV7-3 and TRBJ2-1; TRBD2 aligns across 12 bases. CDR1 is SGHTA and CDR2 is FQGTGA in the germline V gene. The CDR3 is 15 residues long. The V segment lost 4 bases and the J segment 5 bases; nucleotides outside the gene matches: 3. The CDR3 sequence: CASSSTSGRNNEQFF. In DNA, the CDR3 is TGTGCCAGCAGCTCCACTAGCGGGAGGAACAATGAGCAGTTCTTC.

J is TRBJ1-6 and V is TRBV10-3, with TRBD1 matching 7 bases. The V gene end was trimmed by 3 bases and the J gene end by 0 bases; junction bases not matched to a gene: 5. This CDR3 has 17 amino acids. The germline CDR1 and CDR2 sequences are ENHRY and SYGVKD. CDR3 region: CAISEFRDSSYNSPLHF. The CDR3 DNA reads TGTGCCATCAGTGAATTTAGGGACAGCTCCTATAATTCACCCCTCCACTTT.

In its sample, this clone was seen a few times. The genes are TRBV3-1 (or the pseudogene TRBV3-2) and TRBJ1-2; D gene ambiguous. Germline V lookup: CDR1 LGHDT, CDR2 YNNKEL (reference sequence). The CDR3 has 14 residues. V was shortened by 3 bases and J by 11 bases, with 19 bases between the two germline ends. The CDR3 loop reads CASSQEPGTVGYTF. The DNA for the CDR3 is TGTGCCAGCAGCCAGGAACCGGGAACCGTGGGGTACACCTTC.

The chain is built from TRBV18 and TRBJ2-1; the D gene is possibly TRBD1 (6 bases). CDR1 and CDR2 from the germline V gene are KGHSH and LQKENI. CDR3 size: 13 residues. The ends were cut back, 8 bases at V and 0 bases at J, with 8 bases in the middle. CDR3 DNA: TGTGCCAGCACAGGGAGCTCCTACAATGAGCAGTTCTTC. Protein product: CASTGSSYNEQFF.

J is TRBJ2-5 and V is TRBV24-1; 7 positions match TRBD2. Germline V CDR1 and CDR2: KGHDR, SFDVKD. This CDR3 has 16 residues. Germline trimming cut 1 base from V and 4 bases from J; bases unmatched to any gene: 8. CDR3 DNA sequence: TGTGCCACCAGTGATTTCAGGGCGGGAGTACGAGAGACCCAGTACTTC. It is translated as CATSDFRAGVRETQYF.

V and J are TRBV6-5 and TRBJ2-6; the D is unclear. Germline V lookup: CDR1 MNHEY, CDR2 SVGAGI. The CDR3 extends over 16 amino acids. V lost 0 bases and J 2 bases, leaving 8 bases between the germline ends. CDR3 region: CASSYSARTGANVLTF. The CDR3 nucleotides read TGTGCCAGCAGTTACTCCGCGCGAACTGGGGCCAACGTCCTGACTTTC.

The chain couples TRBV7-9 to TRBJ1-2; 7 positions agree with TRBD1. This CDR3 comprises 14 residues. V was pared by 5 bases and J by 4 bases, with 7 bases of the junction left unmatched. Germline values: CDR1 SEHNR, CDR2 FQNEAQ (reference sequence). The CDR3 protein is CASSAQGGGYGYTF. CDR3 sequence (DNA): TGTGCCAGCAGCGCACAAGGGGGCGGCTATGGCTACACCTTC. Variable domain in full (rest from reference TRBV7-9 and TRBJ1-2): DTGVSQNPRHKITKRGQNVTFRCDPISEHNRLYWYRQTLGQGPEFLTYFQNEAQLEKSRLLSDRFSAERPKGSFSTLEIQRTEQGDSAMYLCASSAQGGGYGYTFGSGTRLTVV.